This T cell receptor (beta chain) was profiled in a study of shared clonotypes between healthy human individuals. Turning to this clone: The antigen remains unidentified.

The germline gives CDR1 SGHTA, CDR2 FQGNSA. This CDR3 is built from 15 residues. The trim removed 2 bases at V and 7 bases at J, leaving 9 bases unmatched. Profiling relied on immunoSEQ multiplex PCR, and the TCRdb table lists in-frame clones only, not all of them. The table shows some 1.1 million clones, with roughly 77% occurring only once. Study-wide results and limits: Sorted-subset sequencing was shown by rarefaction to be incomplete despite large depth.

The chain is built from TRBV7-2 and TRBJ1-2; 8 bases agree with TRBD1. Source material: memory CD4+ T cells from PBMCs. Subset in this sample: CD45RA-negative fraction. The TCR comes from a young man in good health. Some clones in this sample may be carry-over from other donors' samples. CDR3 bases: TGTGCCAGCAGCTTACCAGCTAGACAGGGGCTTGGCTACACCTTC. Translated, it gives CASSLPARQGLGYTF. Based on the CDR3 plus reference TRBV7-2 and TRBJ1-2, the full variable domain is GAGVSQSPSNKVTEKGKDVELRCDPISGHTALYWYRQSLGQGLEFLIYFQGNSAPDKSGLPSDRFSAERTGGSVSTLTIQRTQQEDSAVYLCASSLPARQGLGYTFGSGTRLTVV.